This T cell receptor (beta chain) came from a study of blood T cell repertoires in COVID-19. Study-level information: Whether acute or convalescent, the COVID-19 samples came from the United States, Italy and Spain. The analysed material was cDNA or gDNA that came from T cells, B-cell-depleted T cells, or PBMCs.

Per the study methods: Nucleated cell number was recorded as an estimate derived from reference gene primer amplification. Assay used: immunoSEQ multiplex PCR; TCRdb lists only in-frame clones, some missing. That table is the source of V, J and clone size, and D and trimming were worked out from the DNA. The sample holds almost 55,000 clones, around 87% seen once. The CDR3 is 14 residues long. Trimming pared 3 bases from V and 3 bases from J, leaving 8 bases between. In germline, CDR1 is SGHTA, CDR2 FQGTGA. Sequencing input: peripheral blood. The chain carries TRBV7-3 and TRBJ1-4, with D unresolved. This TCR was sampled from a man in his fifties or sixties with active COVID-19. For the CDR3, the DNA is TGTGCCAGCAGCTTGAGTCGGGCTAATGAAAAACTGTTTTTT. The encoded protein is CASSLSRANEKLFF.